This T cell receptor beta chain appears in the sequencing data of a study of T cell changes during pregnancy in multiple sclerosis. Germline V gives CDR1 SGDLS, CDR2 YYNGEE. Trimming left V 4 bases short and J 4 bases short, with 9 bases between. The CDR3 is made up of 14 amino acids. The method was immunoSEQ multiplex PCR; TCRdb's version includes in-frame clones alone and lacks a portion of them. The data hold 79,000 or so clones, with approximately 90% observed a single time. The sequencing here drew on peripheral blood, taken in the first trimester of pregnancy. V gene TRBV9 combines with J gene TRBJ2-6; unclear D gene. The source of this sequence is a female donor in good health, enrolled as a control in a pregnancy study. Here the CDR3 reads CASSTVTGANVLTF. The CDR3 coding sequence is TGTGCCAGCAGCACCGTTACAGGGGCCAACGTCCTGACTTTC.